This T cell receptor (beta chain) was documented in a study of blood T cells in healthy people across ages. Germline CDR1 GTSNPN, CDR2 SVGIG (reference sequence). The CDR3 is made up of 14 amino acids. Trimming removed 2 bases from V and 7 bases from J; junction bases left unmatched: 8. A J-beta primer mix and a sample-barcoded 5' primer were used in a second PCR of roughly 7 to 12 cycles. From the 5' RACE reads, TCRdb called clonotypes with MiXCR, one entry per CDR3 protein. The table lists approximately 1,700,000 distinct CDR3 sequences, about two fifths of them singletons. Source material: blood. V is TRBV30 and J is TRBJ1-2, with 9 bases fitting TRBD1. This clonotype was obtained from a human donor in good health. Here the CDR3 reads CAWSSTGGYGGYTF. CDR3 coding DNA: TGTGCCTGGAGTTCTACAGGGGGCTACGGTGGCTACACCTTC. Supplemented by reference TRBV30 and TRBJ1-2, the full variable domain reads SQTIHQWPATLVQPVGSPLSLECTVEGTSNPNLYWYRQAAGRGLQLLFYSVGIGQISSEVPQNLSASRPQDRQFILSSKKLLLSDSGFYLCAWSSTGGYGGYTFGSGTRLTVV.